These 24 T cell receptor beta chains originate from one sample sequenced in a study of cytomegalovirus exposure and HLA in healthy donors. Primers included in the PCR were 60 Vbeta and 13 Jbeta primers. Sequencing was performed with immunoSEQ multiplex PCR; in TCRdb, only in-frame clones are kept and a portion is missing. The sample includes over 150,000 clones, over 75% of them seen just once. The sequencing sample was made of PBMCs. Receptors were obtained from a human donor in good health.

The V gene is TRBV2, the J gene TRBJ1-1; weak D call: TRBD1 (5 bases). The CDR3 has 12 amino acids. CDR1 is SNHLY, CDR2 FYNNEI, per germline. The germline V and J ends were trimmed by 6 bases and 4 bases, with 9 bases remaining between them. CDR3 sequence reads: CASSPDSTEAFF. The CDR3 bases are TGTGCCAGCAGCCCCGACAGCACTGAAGCTTTCTTT.

The chain links TRBV4-2 to TRBJ1-6, with D tentatively TRBD1 (6 bases). This CDR3 comprises 16 residues. Germline V gene lookup returns CDR1 LGHNA and CDR2 YNFKEQ. V was pared by 4 bases and J by 3 bases, with 13 bases between. CDR3 region: CASSLGGGLYNSPLHF. In DNA, the CDR3 is TGTGCCAGCAGCCTCGGGGGGGGCCTCTATAATTCACCCCTCCACTTT.

The CDR3 sequence: CASSEGQGRADTQYF. The CDR3 DNA reads as TGCGCCAGCAGCGAGGGACAGGGGCGGGCAGATACGCAGTATTTT. The J gene is TRBJ2-3, the V gene TRBV5-1, with 10 nucleotides matching TRBD1. The CDR3 is 15 residues long. V lost 4 bases, J lost 4 bases, and 6 bases stayed unmatched. Germline V gene sequence: CDR1 SGHRS, CDR2 YFSETQ.

The rearrangement links TRBV4-3 to TRBJ2-7, with TRBD1 matching 12 bases. This CDR3 has 16 amino acids. J gave up 6 bases and V 0 bases, and 6 bases lay outside the gene matches. Germline assignment: CDR1 LGHNA and CDR2 YSLEER. This CDR3 reads CASSQEPGQGALEQYF. The CDR3 coding sequence is TGCGCCAGCAGCCAAGAGCCGGGACAGGGGGCGCTCGAGCAGTACTTC.

The rearrangement links TRBV5-1 to TRBJ1-3; 10 nucleotides match TRBD1. The J segment lost 0 bases and the V segment lost 4 bases, leaving 13 bases of the junction unmatched. The length of the CDR3 is 19 residues. The germline V gene has CDR1 SGHRS and CDR2 YFSETQ. The CDR3 DNA reads as TGCGCCAGCAGCCCCGGGACAGGGGCTAGGGAGGTCTCTGGAAACACCATATATTTT. This sequence encodes CASSPGTGAREVSGNTIYF.

This chain uses TRBV18 with TRBJ1-1; 7 nucleotides align to TRBD1. Germline V gene sequence: CDR1 KGHSH, CDR2 LQKENI. V lost 3 bases, J lost 5 bases, and 12 bases stayed unmatched. This CDR3 has 16 amino acids. The CDR3 protein is CASSPFRDSQGTEAFF. CDR3 nucleotides: TGTGCCAGCTCACCCTTTCGGGACAGTCAAGGGACTGAAGCTTTCTTT. Full variable domain (outside the CDR3, taken from reference TRBV18 and TRBJ1-1): NAGVMQNPRHLVRRRGQEARLRCSPMKGHSHVYWYRQLPEEGLKFMVYLQKENIIDESGMPKERFSAEFPKEGPSILRIQQVVRGDSAAYFCASSPFRDSQGTEAFFGQGTRLTVV.

The gene calls are TRBV5-4 and TRBJ2-2; D is possibly TRBD1 (5 bases). Germline CDR1 and CDR2: SGHNT and YYREEE (reference sequence). Trimming took 0 bases from V and 6 from J, leaving 12 bases between them. The CDR3 spans 15 residues. The CDR3 protein is CASSLASWGAGELFF. The CDR3 nucleotides read TGTGCCAGCAGCTTGGCCTCTTGGGGCGCCGGGGAGCTGTTTTTT.

CDR3 nucleotide sequence: TGTGCCAGCAGCTTAGAGGAGGGGGCCTGGAGCTATGGCTACACCTTC. The encoded protein is CASSLEEGAWSYGYTF. The chain combines TRBV7-2 with TRBJ1-2; the match to TRBD1 covers 7 bases. This CDR3 is built from 16 residues. Germline CDR1 SGHTA, CDR2 FQGNSA. The V segment lost 1 base and the J segment 4 bases; nucleotides outside the gene matches: 9.

V and J are TRBV29-1 and TRBJ2-3; a weak D match, TRBD2 (6 bases). V shed 7 bases and J shed 8 bases, with 13 bases lying between them. The germline V gene has CDR1 SQVTM and CDR2 ANQGSEA. The CDR3 contains 11 residues. This chain's CDR3 is CSAKGTRTQYF. As DNA, the CDR3 is TGCAGCGCAAAGGGGACTCGTACGCAGTATTTT.

The chain is built from TRBV4-2 and TRBJ1-5, with D possibly TRBD1 on 6 matching bases. CDR1 and CDR2 from the germline V gene are LGHNA and YNFKEQ. The CDR3 has 16 residues. The V end lost 0 bases, the J end lost 3 bases, and 12 bases lay between the germline ends. The CDR3 loop reads CASSQEGGQFNQPQHF. DNA of the CDR3: TGTGCCAGCAGCCAAGAGGGTGGACAGTTCAATCAGCCCCAGCATTTT.

A few counts support this clone. Its ends do not fully match the called genes, so a read error is possible. V and J are TRBV5-4 and TRBJ2-1; 8 nucleotides align to TRBD2. Germline loops: CDR1 SGHNT, CDR2 YYREEE (reference sequence). The CDR3 sequence is 12 residues long. The CDR3, as DNA: TGTGCCAGCAGCCCCCCCGGGACTAGTATGGTCTTC. The encoded protein is CASSPPGTSMVF.

Worth noting for this clone: An end of the junction does not agree with germline; a read error may underlie this. Other DNA sequences within the sample encode an identical CDR3. V usage is TRBV5-1 and J usage is TRBJ1-2; 7 nucleotides match TRBD1. Germline CDR1 is SGHRS and CDR2 is YFSETQ. The CDR3 has 15 residues. The CDR3 region is CASSLKLDRSDGYTF. The CDR3 nucleotides are TGTGCCAGCAGCCTAAAACTGGACAGGAGCGATGGCTACACCTTC.

J is TRBJ1-6 and V is TRBV12-5, with 8 bases that match TRBD1. CDR1 and CDR2 (germline): LGHNT, FRNRAP. There are 16 residues in the CDR3. With 1 base clipped from V and 8 bases from J, the junction kept 7 bases outside the gene matches. The CDR3 region is CASGLGGTGRDSPLHF. The CDR3 DNA sequence: TGTGCTAGTGGTTTGGGTGGGACAGGTAGGGATTCACCCCTCCACTTT.

The chain uses TRBV7-6 and TRBJ2-7; maybe TRBD1 (5 bases). This CDR3 region has 14 residues. Trimming cost V 1 base and J 4 bases, with 11 bases left between them. The germline V gene encodes CDR1 SGHVS and CDR2 FNYEAQ. CDR3 loop: CASSLEGKFYEQYF. The CDR3 DNA follows: TGTGCCAGCAGCTTAGAGGGGAAGTTTTACGAGCAGTACTTC.

Worth noting for this clone: At one of its ends the junction is not consistent with the germline gene, which may arise from a read error. In the same sample, other DNA sequences code for this CDR3. The CDR3 reads CASSRYKGLYEQYF. The CDR3 DNA is TGCGCCAGCAGCCGATACAAGGGACTATACGAGCAATACTTC. V gene TRBV4-3 combines with J gene TRBJ2-7, with 7 bases that match TRBD2. The CDR3 is 14 residues long. In germline, CDR1 is LGHNA, CDR2 YSLEER.

The V and J genes are TRBV9 and TRBJ2-3; 9 nucleotides line up with TRBD2. The V and J ends lost 4 bases and 3 bases, in that order; junction bases with no gene match: 3. Germline V gene sequence: CDR1 SGDLS, CDR2 YYNGEE. The CDR3 loop spans 14 amino acids. CDR3 protein: CASSPGLATDTQYF. CDR3 nucleotides: TGTGCCAGCAGCCCCGGACTAGCGACAGATACGCAGTATTTT. The full variable domain, completed using reference TRBV9 and TRBJ2-3, is DSGVTQTPKHLITATGQRVTLRCSPRSGDLSVYWYQQSLDQGLQFLIQYYNGEERAKGNILERFSAQQFPDLHSELNLSSLELGDSALYFCASSPGLATDTQYFGPGTRLTVL.

V is TRBV6-6 and J is TRBJ1-5; D is possibly TRBD1 (5 bases). Germline-derived CDR1 and CDR2 are MNHNY and SVGAGI (reference sequence). Trimming cost V 2 bases and J 3 bases, with 8 bases left between them. The CDR3 is 14 amino acids. CDR3: CASSYRGPNQPQHF. CDR3 DNA: TGTGCCAGCAGTTACAGGGGCCCCAATCAGCCCCAGCATTTT.

The genes are TRBV4-1 and TRBJ2-1, with D possibly being TRBD2 (6 bases). Germline V gene sequence: CDR1 MGHRA, CDR2 YSYEKL. V lost 0 bases to trimming and J lost 8 bases, with 14 bases between them. The CDR3 has 15 residues. The CDR3 region has the DNA TGCGCCAGCAGCCAAGAGATGCTCCGGAGGGATGAGCAGTTCTTC. It translates to CASSQEMLRRDEQFF.

The chain joins TRBV7-9 to TRBJ2-3, with D uncertain. This CDR3 contains 12 residues. V was cut by 3 bases and J by 6 bases, with 7 bases left in between. Germline CDR1 is SEHNR and CDR2 is FQNEAQ (reference sequence). The DNA of the CDR3 is TGTGCCAGCAGCTTTTCCCGGGATACGCAGTATTTT. Amino acids: CASSFSRDTQYF.

V usage is TRBV7-9 and J usage is TRBJ2-7, with a tentative D call TRBD1 (6 bases). Between the trimmed V and J ends, which lost 3 bases and 4 bases, there was a span of 7 bases. Germline values: CDR1 SEHNR, CDR2 FQNEAQ (reference sequence). This CDR3 is 12 amino acids long. Here the CDR3 DNA reads TGTGCCAGCAGCTTTACAGGGTACGAGCAGTACTTC. Protein product: CASSFTGYEQYF.

The CDR3 sequence is CATRRGGFTDTQYF. The CDR3 bases are TGTGCCACCCGGCGTGGCGGATTCACAGATACGCAGTATTTT. V is TRBV27 and J is TRBJ2-3; D is ambiguous. V was pared by 10 bases and J by 2 bases, with 16 bases between. This CDR3 has 14 amino acids. Germline V gives CDR1 MNHEY, CDR2 SMNVEV (reference sequence).

V usage is TRBV7-6 and J usage is TRBJ1-5; the D is unclear. The CDR3 totals 15 residues. Germline assignment: CDR1 SGHVS and CDR2 FNYEAQ. The V gene lost 8 bases and the J gene lost 0 bases, with 14 bases spanning the gap. The CDR3 region has the DNA TGTGCCAGCGACACGGCGGGGTATAGCAATCAGCCCCAGCATTTT. It codes for CASDTAGYSNQPQHF.

In this sample, this clone turned up a few times. The chain is built from TRBV29-1 and TRBJ1-2; D gene unclear. The CDR3 contains 12 residues. Germline CDR1 SQVTM, CDR2 ANQGSEA. Trimming pared 4 bases from V and 8 bases from J, leaving 14 bases between. The CDR3 DNA reads as TGCAGCGTTGGTAGCTCCAACGAGGGCTACACCTTC. Translating it yields CSVGSSNEGYTF.

The chain links TRBV5-1 to TRBJ2-7; 8 bases are shared with TRBD1. The CDR3 has 14 amino acids. Germline V gene lookup returns CDR1 SGHRS and CDR2 YFSETQ. Unmatched junction bases numbered 6, after V lost 5 bases and J lost 2 bases. The CDR3 spells CASRGETGAYEQYF. CDR3 coding DNA: TGCGCCAGCAGAGGTGAGACAGGGGCCTACGAGCAGTACTTC.